What follows are 30 T cell receptor beta chains derived from one specimen sequenced in a study of OX40 agonist ivuxolimab in advanced cancers. This table comes from immunoSEQ multiplex PCR, and its TCRdb copy is limited to in-frame clones, with some not included. The table shows 75,000 to 100,000 clones, with approximately 80% occurring only once. Specimen: CD4+ or CD8+ T cells sorted from blood, collected in a trial of the OX40 agonist ivuxolimab. These receptors were obtained from an adult with an advanced solid tumor such as melanoma, head and neck, liver or kidney cancer.

The chain uses TRBV2 and TRBJ2-1; D is unresolved. This CDR3 spans 12 amino acids. Trimming removed 4 bases from V and 10 bases from J, with 11 bases in between. The germline V gene encodes CDR1 SNHLY and CDR2 FYNNEI. The CDR3 protein is CASSVSVNEQFF. As DNA, the CDR3 is TGTGCCAGCAGTGTGTCGGTGAACGAGCAGTTCTTC. Full variable domain (remainder filled in from reference TRBV2 and TRBJ2-1): EPEVTQTPSHQVTQMGQEVILRCVPISNHLYFYWYRQILGQKVEFLVSFYNNEISEKSEIFDDQFSVERPDGSNFTLKIRSTKLEDSAMYFCASSVSVNEQFFGPGTRLTVL.

The chain links TRBV5-6 to TRBJ2-5, with TRBD1 matching 7 bases. The CDR3 runs 13 residues. From germline, CDR1 is SGHDT and CDR2 YYEEEE. V was pared by 5 bases and J by 3 bases, with 4 bases of the junction left unmatched. The CDR3 DNA follows: TGTGCCAGCAGATCTACAGGGGAAGAGACCCAGTACTTC. It specifies CASRSTGEETQYF.

The chain combines TRBV28 with TRBJ1-3; TRBD1 agrees at 7 bases. The CDR3 is 14 amino acids. Germline V gene data show CDR1 as MDHEN and CDR2 as SYDVKM. The V and J ends lost 5 bases and 9 bases, in that order; junction bases with no gene match: 10. This chain's CDR3 is CASSPGGSSLTIYF. CDR3 nucleotides: TGTGCCAGCAGTCCAGGGGGTTCGTCTCTCACCATATATTTT.

The chain joins TRBV2 to TRBJ2-5; 10 bases align to TRBD1. CDR3 size: 16 residues. Germline V gene sequence: CDR1 SNHLY, CDR2 FYNNEI. The junction had 13 bases not matched to a gene; V was cut back by 6 bases and J by 6 bases. In DNA, the CDR3 is TGTGCCAGCAGCTCCATCCGGGACAGGGGTGGGCAGACCCAGTACTTC. Encoded protein: CASSSIRDRGGQTQYF.

V gene TRBV5-4 combines with J gene TRBJ1-6, with D unclear. This CDR3 has 15 amino acids. CDR1 and CDR2 from the germline V gene are SGHNT and YYREEE (reference sequence). Trimming took 0 bases from V and 8 from J, leaving 12 bases between them. The CDR3 sequence: CASSLAAGRDSPLHF. The CDR3 region has the DNA TGTGCCAGCAGCTTGGCAGCCGGGAGAGATTCACCCCTCCACTTT.

This chain joins TRBV7-9 and TRBJ2-3; 13 nucleotides match TRBD2. Per germline, CDR1 SEHNR and CDR2 FQNEAQ (reference sequence). This CDR3 spans 17 amino acids. V was pared by 5 bases and J by 4 bases, with 9 bases of the junction left unmatched. In DNA form, the CDR3 reads TGTGCCAGCAGCATCCCTACTAGCGGGGGGGCCGCAGATACGCAGTATTTT. Residues: CASSIPTSGGAADTQYF.

The chain couples TRBV18 to TRBJ1-3; D remains ambiguous. This CDR3 has 16 residues. Between the trimmed V and J ends, which lost 1 base and 0 bases, there was a span of 10 bases. From germline, CDR1 is KGHSH and CDR2 LQKENI. DNA for the CDR3: TGTGCCAGCTCACCACGCTCAGAGAGCTCTGGAAACACCATATATTTT. Protein: CASSPRSESSGNTIYF.

The V and J genes are TRBV11-2 and TRBJ2-1; 9 nucleotides line up with TRBD2. Germline V gene sequence: CDR1 SGHAT, CDR2 FQNNGV. The CDR3 loop spans 14 amino acids. The V segment lost 7 bases and the J segment 6 bases; nucleotides outside the gene matches: 7. CDR3 residues: CASIPGLAPNEQFF. The DNA of the CDR3 is TGTGCCAGCATACCGGGACTAGCTCCCAATGAGCAGTTCTTC. The full variable domain, completed using reference TRBV11-2 and TRBJ2-1, is EAGVAQSPRYKIIEKRQSVAFWCNPISGHATLYWYQQILGQGPKLLIQFQNNGVVDDSQLPKDRFSAERLKGVDSTLKIQPAKLEDSAVYLCASIPGLAPNEQFFGPGTRLTVL.

This clone showed up just a few times. The genes are TRBV12-1 and TRBJ1-1. TRBV12-1 constitutes a pseudogene. The CDR3 has 14 residues. For the CDR3, the DNA is TGTGCCAGCAGCCGCCGGCATGGGAACACTGAAGCTTTCTTT. It translates to CASSRRHGNTEAFF.

The chain has TRBV5-4 and TRBJ2-7; D possibly matches TRBD1 or TRBD2 (5 bases each). The CDR3 totals 15 residues. Trimming removed 2 bases from V and 6 bases from J, with 18 bases in between. Germline CDR1 and CDR2: SGHNT and YYREEE (reference sequence). Here the CDR3 reads CASSFSGTVLGEQYF. In DNA form, the CDR3 reads TGTGCCAGCAGCTTTTCCGGGACGGTCCTGGGCGAGCAGTACTTC.

The V call is TRBV13, the J call TRBJ1-2, with 11 bases that match TRBD1. After removal of 4 bases from V and 3 bases from J, the junction contained 10 bases not matched to a gene. The CDR3 consists of 17 residues. Looked up from germline, CDR1 is PRHDT and CDR2 is FYEKMQ (reference sequence). The chain's CDR3 is CASSSYTGTGGDYGYTF. CDR3 nucleotides: TGTGCCAGCAGCTCTTATACCGGGACAGGGGGGGACTATGGCTACACCTTC.

The chain is built from TRBV29-1 and TRBJ2-3; D is perhaps TRBD2 (6 bases). The CDR3 runs 15 residues. Germline CDR1 reads SQVTM; CDR2 reads ANQGSEA. V lost 2 bases and J lost 6, with 18 bases in between. The CDR3 DNA reads as TGCAGCGTTGAAATGGGGGGTGAAGCCCCGGATACGCAGTATTTT. Its translation is CSVEMGGEAPDTQYF.

The rearrangement joins TRBV27 to TRBJ2-3, with 12 bases matching TRBD2. The V and J ends lost 6 bases and 1 base, in that order; junction bases with no gene match: 11. CDR3 size: 18 residues. CDR1 MNHEY and CDR2 SMNVEV come from the germline V gene (reference sequence). The DNA for the CDR3 is TGTGCCAGCAGCCCGGGACTAGCGGGTGGGTTAGGCACAGATACGCAGTATTTT. Translation: CASSPGLAGGLGTDTQYF.

The chain recombines TRBV10-3 with TRBJ1-2, with D unresolved. The CDR3 loop spans 13 amino acids. Germline CDR1 reads ENHRY; CDR2 reads SYGVKD. V was trimmed by 0 bases and J by 5 bases, leaving 7 bases between them. The CDR3 here is CAISESAGYGYTF. CDR3 coding DNA: TGTGCCATCAGTGAGTCCGCCGGTTATGGCTACACCTTC.

This chain uses TRBV18 with TRBJ2-5, with D possibly matching TRBD2 (5 bases). The J call may be mistaken, given a closer DNA end match to TRBJ2-7. From germline, CDR1 is KGHSH and CDR2 LQKENI. The CDR3 runs to 14 residues. The CDR3 region is CASSPQDAGGEQYF. The CDR3 DNA sequence: TGTGCCAGCTCACCACAGGACGCTGGAGGCGAGCAGTACTTC.

The rearrangement uses TRBV7-9 and TRBJ1-2; D is undetermined. This CDR3 region has 13 residues. Germline loops: CDR1 SEHNR, CDR2 FQNEAQ (reference sequence). V lost 6 bases and J lost 4, with 12 bases in between. For the CDR3, the DNA is TGTGCCAGCAGGTCGGCAGGTCTCTATGGCTACACCTTC. Translation gives CASRSAGLYGYTF.

The chain links TRBV28 to TRBJ1-4, with D possibly being TRBD1 (5 bases). CDR3 length: 15 residues. Germline V gene sequence: CDR1 MDHEN, CDR2 SYDVKM. The V end lost 7 bases, the J end lost 8 bases, and 20 bases lay between the germline ends. CDR3 region: CASNPPGVGREKLFF. The CDR3 DNA reads as TGTGCCAGCAACCCCCCCGGGGTGGGGCGAGAAAAACTGTTTTTT.

This clone was picked up a small number of times. The chain carries TRBV2 and TRBJ2-1, with TRBD2 identical over 12 bases. With 6 bases clipped from V and 6 bases from J, the junction kept 6 bases outside the gene matches. From germline, CDR1 is SNHLY and CDR2 FYNNEI. The CDR3 runs 15 residues. This CDR3 reads CASRVGTSGFNEQFF. The CDR3 DNA follows: TGTGCCAGCAGGGTCGGGACTAGCGGGTTCAATGAGCAGTTCTTC.

V usage is TRBV11-2 and J usage is TRBJ2-7; TRBD1 matches 10 bases. Germline lookup yields CDR1 SGHAT and CDR2 FQNNGV. The CDR3 loop spans 14 amino acids. Germline trimming cut 3 bases from V and 6 bases from J; bases unmatched to any gene: 5. The CDR3 is CASSFPGTGVEQYF. The CDR3 DNA reads TGTGCCAGCAGCTTTCCCGGGACAGGGGTCGAGCAGTACTTC.

The V call is TRBV6-5, the J call TRBJ2-7; tentative D call: TRBD1 (5 bases). Germline values: CDR1 MNHEY, CDR2 SVGAGI. The CDR3 sequence is 15 residues long. The V and J ends lost 4 bases and 6 bases respectively, with 19 bases between them. CDR3 DNA: TGTGCCAGCAGTTTACCCTCACCACAGGCGGTCGAGCAGTACGTC. Translation: CASSLPSPQAVEQYV.

The chain employs TRBV19 and TRBJ1-1; no clear D. This CDR3 is built from 12 residues. The germline V and J ends were trimmed by 7 bases and 7 bases, with 13 bases remaining between them. CDR1 LNHDA and CDR2 SQIVND come from the germline V gene (reference sequence). Here the CDR3 reads CASTADPREAFF. The DNA for the CDR3 is TGTGCCAGTACTGCAGATCCCCGTGAAGCTTTCTTT.

V gene TRBV5-4 combines with J gene TRBJ2-2; 10 nucleotides match TRBD1. V lost 4 bases to trimming and J lost 4 bases; unmatched junction nucleotides: 4. This CDR3 is 15 amino acids long. CDR1 and CDR2 (germline): SGHNT, YYREEE (reference sequence). In DNA, the CDR3 is TGTGCCAGCAGCAGACAGGGGGCGCGCACCGGGGAGCTGTTTTTT. Translation gives CASSRQGARTGELFF.

The chain is built from TRBV6-5 and TRBJ1-2, with D perhaps TRBD1 (6 bases). Trimming cost V 6 bases and J 7 bases, with 15 bases left between them. The CDR3 length is 13 residues. Per germline, CDR1 MNHEY and CDR2 SVGAGI. In nucleotides, the CDR3 is TGTGCCAGCAGATTCCTACAGGGTCCTGGCTACACCTTC. As protein: CASRFLQGPGYTF.

V and J are TRBV2 and TRBJ2-7; tentatively, D is TRBD1 or TRBD2 (6 bases each). From germline, CDR1 is SNHLY and CDR2 FYNNEI. V was pared by 6 bases and J by 3 bases, with 15 bases between. This CDR3 has 14 amino acids. The CDR3: CASSSQGLNYEQYV. The CDR3 DNA sequence: TGTGCCAGCAGCTCACAGGGACTCAACTACGAGCAGTACGTC.

The genes are TRBV9 and TRBJ1-1; D gene unclear. V was clipped by 5 bases and J by 1 base, with 21 bases between them. Per the germline V gene, CDR1 is SGDLS and CDR2 is YYNGEE. This CDR3 region has 17 residues. CDR3 coding DNA: TGTGCCAGCAGGCCTATTTTAAGGGCAGACCAGAACACTGAAGCTTTCTTT. This sequence encodes CASRPILRADQNTEAFF.

V usage is TRBV6-6 and J usage is TRBJ2-3; 7 bases match TRBD2. The V and J ends lost 0 bases and 3 bases, in that order; junction bases with no gene match: 6. Germline lookup yields CDR1 MNHNY and CDR2 SVGAGI (reference sequence). The CDR3 has 16 amino acids. The CDR3 here is CASSYSPGRVTDTQYF. The CDR3 nucleotides are TGTGCCAGCAGTTACTCCCCGGGGAGGGTGACAGATACGCAGTATTTT.

The chain carries TRBV7-9 and TRBJ1-2, with 8 bases aligning to TRBD1. This CDR3 spans 16 amino acids. CDR1 is SEHNR, CDR2 FQNEAQ, per germline (reference sequence). Trimming cost V 4 bases and J 0 bases; bases outside gene matches: 7. The CDR3 nucleotides are TGTGCCAGCAGCTCCCCCCCGGGACAGGCTAACTATGGCTACACCTTC. Encoded protein: CASSSPPGQANYGYTF. The full variable domain, in which reference TRBV7-9 and TRBJ1-2 provide the parts outside the CDR3, is DTGVSQNPRHKITKRGQNVTFRCDPISEHNRLYWYRQTLGQGPEFLTYFQNEAQLEKSRLLSDRFSAERPKGSFSTLEIQRTEQGDSAMYLCASSSPPGQANYGYTFGSGTRLTVV.

V usage is TRBV10-2 and J usage is TRBJ1-2; D is possibly TRBD1 (5 bases). The CDR3 sequence is 14 residues long. The ends were cut back, 2 bases at V and 7 bases at J, with 14 bases in the middle. Germline V lookup: CDR1 WSHSY, CDR2 SAAADI. CDR3 DNA: TGCGCCAGCAGTGAGCCCCAGGGCCTGGGTGGCTACACCTTC. Its protein product is CASSEPQGLGGYTF.

This clone turned up a few times. This chain connects TRBV15 to TRBJ2-6; D perhaps matches TRBD2 (6 bases). Germline loops: CDR1 LNHNV, CDR2 YYDKDF (reference sequence). Trimming removed 1 base at V and 2 bases at J, with 21 bases between. The CDR3 length is 20 residues. The CDR3 region is CATSRVGQGAGLPGANVLTF. The CDR3 DNA follows: TGTGCCACCAGCAGAGTAGGGCAGGGAGCGGGTCTCCCTGGGGCCAACGTCCTGACTTTC. Full variable domain (outside the CDR3, taken from reference TRBV15 and TRBJ2-6): DAMVIQNPRYQVTQFGKPVTLSCSQTLNHNVMYWYQQKSSQAPKLLFHYYDKDFNNEADTPDNFQSRRPNTSFCFLDIRSPGLGDTAMYLCATSRVGQGAGLPGANVLTFGAGSRLTVL.

This chain uses TRBV2 with TRBJ2-3; D tentatively fits TRBD1 or TRBD2 (5 bases each). Germline CDR1 reads SNHLY; CDR2 reads FYNNEI. This CDR3 is 13 amino acids long. Trimming left V 7 bases short and J 2 bases short, with 10 bases between. The CDR3 here is CASKRDPTDTQYF. Written as DNA, the CDR3 is TGTGCCAGCAAAAGGGACCCCACAGATACGCAGTATTTT.